A single sample is the source of the 9 T cell receptor beta chains below, sequenced in a study of blood T cell repertoires in COVID-19. Sequencing used immunoSEQ multiplex PCR; TCRdb keeps in-frame clones, though not all of them. Among 140,000 to 150,000 clones listed, 75% to 90% were seen once. Sequencing was performed on peripheral blood. These receptors all stem from a man between 65 and 85 years old who had recovered from COVID-19.

This clone came up a few times. The chain has TRBV30 and TRBJ2-7; the match to TRBD2 covers 10 bases. The V gene end was trimmed by 4 bases and the J gene end by 4 bases; junction bases not matched to a gene: 7. Germline CDR1 GTSNPN, CDR2 SVGIG (reference sequence). The CDR3 totals 14 residues. CDR3 DNA: TGTGCCTGGATTCCTAGCGGGAGTATTTACGAGCAGTACTTC. Translation gives CAWIPSGSIYEQYF.

CDR3 in amino acids: CASSFGRDGRPSYNEQFF. The CDR3 bases are TGTGCCAGCAGCTTCGGGCGGGACGGGAGGCCTTCATACAATGAGCAGTTCTTC. This chain links TRBV7-9 with TRBJ2-1; 7 bases fit TRBD2. V was clipped by 3 bases and J by 4 bases; unmatched bases: 15. From germline, CDR1 is SEHNR and CDR2 FQNEAQ (reference sequence). CDR3 length equals 18 residues.

This rearrangement joins TRBV7-2 to TRBJ2-5; 14 nucleotides align to TRBD2. With V trimmed by 6 bases and J by 7 bases, 7 bases remained unmatched. From germline, CDR1 is SGHTA and CDR2 FQGNSA. This CDR3 is built from 15 residues. CDR3 DNA sequence: TGTGCCAGCAGTCCGGGACTAGCGGGAGCCCGGACCCAGTACTTC. Its translation is CASSPGLAGARTQYF.

The rearrangement uses TRBV10-3 and TRBJ1-1; 7 bases map to TRBD1. Germline V lookup: CDR1 ENHRY, CDR2 SYGVKD. The J segment lost 5 bases and the V segment lost 6 bases, leaving 9 bases of the junction unmatched. CDR3 length equals 14 residues. The chain's CDR3 is CAISVTGEKTEAFF. DNA for the CDR3: TGTGCCATCAGCGTTACAGGGGAAAAAACTGAAGCTTTCTTT.

This clone appeared once. The chain joins TRBV29-1 to TRBJ2-3; 9 nucleotides agree with TRBD1. Germline trimming cut 6 bases from V and 4 bases from J; bases unmatched to any gene: 2. The CDR3 extends over 12 amino acids. Germline V gene sequence: CDR1 SQVTM, CDR2 ANQGSEA. The CDR3 bases are TGCAGCGTGGACAGGGGTTCAGATACGCAGTATTTT. As protein: CSVDRGSDTQYF.

This sequence joins TRBV15 and TRBJ2-7; D remains ambiguous. Trimming removed 0 bases from V and 2 bases from J, with 11 bases in between. The germline V gene has CDR1 LNHNV and CDR2 YYDKDF (reference sequence). There are 15 residues in the CDR3. The CDR3 here is CATSRDRGITYEQYF. CDR3 nucleotide sequence: TGTGCCACCAGCAGAGATCGCGGTATAACCTACGAGCAGTACTTC.

The rearrangement joins TRBV7-2 to TRBJ2-1; 9 nucleotides align to TRBD2. The CDR3 covers 15 residues. Germline values: CDR1 SGHTA, CDR2 FQGNSA. V trimming: 3 bases; J trimming: 4 bases; junction bases outside the gene matches: 4. CDR3 sequence reads: CASSLRREGYNEQFF. For the CDR3, the DNA is TGTGCCAGCAGCTTGAGGCGGGAGGGTTACAATGAGCAGTTCTTC.

This clone came up once. The chain recombines TRBV6-5 with TRBJ1-5; no definite D call. There are 15 residues in the CDR3. V lost 6 bases, J lost 5 bases, and 17 bases lay in between. Looked up from germline, CDR1 is MNHEY and CDR2 is SVGAGI. For the CDR3, the DNA is TGTGCCAGCAGCTCACCGGGATTGGGCTATCAGCCCCAGCATTTT. It encodes CASSSPGLGYQPQHF.

This sequence joins TRBV18 and TRBJ2-2; TRBD2 aligns across 14 bases. The CDR3 totals 18 residues. Looked up from germline, CDR1 is KGHSH and CDR2 is LQKENI. With 0 bases clipped from V and 5 bases from J, the junction kept 5 bases outside the gene matches. CDR3 sequence reads: CASSPPGLAGEGTGELFF. CDR3 sequence (DNA): TGTGCCAGCTCACCACCGGGACTAGCGGGAGAGGGAACCGGGGAGCTGTTTTTT.